The 30 T cell receptor beta chains in this list originate from one sample, sequenced in a study of response to subunit inactivated influenza vaccine (dated by TCRdb to the late 2010s). Receptor libraries were prepared by RT-PCR. The instrument was an Illumina HiSeq 2500. In TCRdb, the public reads were trimmed at Q25 with fastp and aligned with MiXCR, with productive beta chains retained. Duplicate CDR3 protein sequences are folded into a single record with the most common DNA and genes. Across this sample there are a few hundred thousand distinct CDR3 sequences, with approximately 14% seen only once. Roughly 10% of the sample goes to the ten largest clones. This specimen was PBMCs from blood, taken roughly 12 days after vaccination. The source is a man aged 45 to 65 who received an inactivated influenza vaccine. Donor details come from another sample of the same person, matched by shared clones.

This chain joins TRBV4-1 and TRBJ2-5; 10 bases agree with TRBD1. The CDR3 has 14 residues. Germline CDR1 reads MGHRA; CDR2 reads YSYEKL. V gave up 5 bases and J gave up 4 bases; unmatched junction bases: 4. CDR3 bases: TGCGCCAGCAGCGACCGGGACAGGGGAGAGACCCAGTACTTC. Amino acids: CASSDRDRGETQYF.

This clonotype was seen repeatedly, ten times or more. The chain links TRBV5-1 to TRBJ2-7; D is uncertain. Germline V gene lookup returns CDR1 SGHRS and CDR2 YFSETQ. The CDR3 contains 13 residues. V was pared by 1 base and J by 4 bases, with 9 bases between. The CDR3 sequence: CASSLQDGYEQYF. The CDR3 DNA sequence: TGCGCCAGCAGCTTGCAAGACGGGTACGAGCAGTACTTC. The full variable domain, in which reference TRBV5-1 and TRBJ2-7 provide the parts outside the CDR3, is KAGVTQTPRYLIKTRGQQVTLSCSPISGHRSVSWYQQTPGQGLQFLFEYFSETQRNKGNFPGRFSGRQFSNSRSEMNVSTLELGDSALYLCASSLQDGYEQYFGPGTRLTVT.

CDR3 amino acids: CSARSGPSTDTQYF. The CDR3 DNA is TGCAGTGCTAGAAGCGGGCCCAGCACAGATACGCAGTATTTT. This chain connects TRBV20-1 to TRBJ2-3; D may be TRBD2 (6 bases). V gave up 2 bases and J gave up 0 bases, with 9 bases separating them. The length of the CDR3 is 14 residues. Per germline, CDR1 DFQATT and CDR2 SNEGSKA (reference sequence).

This clonotype was seen a handful of times. The V and J genes are TRBV12-3 or TRBV12-4 and TRBJ2-7; TRBD1 matches 9 bases. With V trimmed by 5 bases and J by 4 bases, 12 bases remained unmatched. The CDR3 totals 16 residues. The CDR3 DNA reads as TGTGCCAGCAGTCCCGGGACAGGGTGGTCGGGATACGAGCAGTACTTC. The encoded protein is CASSPGTGWSGYEQYF.

This clonotype was recorded at least ten times. The chain carries TRBV5-1 and TRBJ2-2; no clear D. Germline loops: CDR1 SGHRS, CDR2 YFSETQ. With 1 base removed from V and 5 bases from J, the gap between germline ends came to 6 bases. CDR3 length equals 13 residues. The DNA of the CDR3 is TGCGCCAGCAGCTTGTCAGAAACCGGGGAGCTGTTTTTT. This codes for CASSLSETGELFF.

This chain uses TRBV20-1 with TRBJ2-3, with D possibly matching TRBD1 (5 bases). The CDR3 covers 15 residues. Germline V lookup: CDR1 DFQATT, CDR2 SNEGSKA (reference sequence). Trimming pared 0 bases from V and 1 base from J, leaving 11 bases between. CDR3 sequence: CSARDGALGTDTQYF. The CDR3 DNA reads as TGCAGTGCTAGAGATGGGGCGTTGGGCACAGATACGCAGTATTTT.

The table lists this clonotype with a few counts. The chain combines TRBV20-1 with TRBJ2-2; a weak D match, TRBD2 (7 bases). This CDR3 has 14 amino acids. The ends were cut back, 3 bases at V and 6 bases at J, with 14 bases in the middle. Germline values: CDR1 DFQATT, CDR2 SNEGSKA (reference sequence). CDR3 protein: CSASHRGASGELFF. CDR3 nucleotide sequence: TGCAGTGCTAGTCACCGGGGGGCCTCCGGGGAGCTGTTTTTT.

This clonotype was detected ten times or more. The J gene is TRBJ2-7, the V gene TRBV7-2, with 11 bases that match TRBD1. This CDR3 region has 16 residues. V was pared by 5 bases and J by 3 bases, with 9 bases of the junction left unmatched. Germline assignment: CDR1 SGHTA and CDR2 FQGNSA. The DNA for the CDR3 is TGTGCCAGCAGCGACACGCGGACAGGGGGCGGCTACGAGCAGTACTTC. Its translation is CASSDTRTGGGYEQYF.

The J gene is TRBJ2-2, the V gene TRBV2; D tentatively fits TRBD1 or TRBD2 (5 bases each). V lost 4 bases and J lost 6, with 21 bases in between. Germline values: CDR1 SNHLY, CDR2 FYNNEI. The CDR3 loop spans 17 amino acids. CDR3 sequence: CASSVAGGARVAGELFF. CDR3 in DNA: TGTGCCAGCAGTGTAGCTGGGGGAGCTCGGGTAGCCGGGGAGCTGTTTTTT.

This clonotype was observed a few times. The chain combines TRBV7-6 with TRBJ1-3; D remains unclear. The CDR3 contains 17 residues. The V end lost 7 bases, the J end lost 2 bases, and 21 bases lay between the germline ends. The germline gives CDR1 SGHVS, CDR2 FNYEAQ. This CDR3 reads CASTKSWRQTPGNTIYF. In nucleotides, the CDR3 is TGTGCCAGCACCAAATCGTGGCGCCAAACCCCTGGAAACACCATATATTTT.

This sequence joins TRBV7-8 and TRBJ1-6; D ambiguous. CDR3 length equals 14 residues. Trimming removed 1 base from V and 7 bases from J, with 8 bases in between. The germline CDR1 and CDR2 sequences are SGHVS and FQNEAQ. This CDR3 is CASSLERMNSPLHF. In DNA form, the CDR3 reads TGTGCCAGCAGCTTAGAGCGGATGAATTCACCCCTCCACTTT.

The chain combines TRBV4-3 with TRBJ2-7, with 8 bases fitting TRBD1. The germline gives CDR1 LGHNA, CDR2 YSLEER. V trimming: 2 bases; J trimming: 4 bases; junction bases outside the gene matches: 10. This CDR3 contains 16 residues. The CDR3 loop is CASSQRFRTGSYEQYF. In DNA, the CDR3 is TGCGCCAGCAGCCAAAGATTTAGGACAGGGTCGTACGAGCAGTACTTC.

This clonotype occurred a few times. The chain employs TRBV28 and TRBJ2-1; 9 positions match TRBD2. V lost 5 bases and J lost 6; bases outside the gene matches: 11. This CDR3 spans 16 amino acids. The germline V gene has CDR1 MDHEN and CDR2 SYDVKM. CDR3 amino acids: CASSPEIAGAGNEQFF. The CDR3 region has the DNA TGTGCCAGCAGTCCGGAAATAGCGGGAGCGGGCAATGAGCAGTTCTTC. The variable domain in full, with the rest retrieved from reference TRBV28 and TRBJ2-1, is DVKVTQSSRYLVKRTGEKVFLECVQDMDHENMFWYRQDPGLGLRLIYFSYDVKMKEKGDIPEGYSVSREKKERFSLILESASTNQTSMYLCASSPEIAGAGNEQFFGPGTRLTVL.

This clonotype was detected many times. The rearrangement joins TRBV6-1 to TRBJ2-7; the D gene is possibly TRBD2 (6 bases). V was clipped by 6 bases and J by 7 bases, with 16 bases between them. CDR1 and CDR2 (germline): MNHNS, SASEGT. The CDR3 is 13 residues long. The DNA for the CDR3 is TGTGCCAGCAGCCTCGGGCCTCGGGGGGAGCAGTACTTC. Protein: CASSLGPRGEQYF.

The V and J genes are TRBV7-2 and TRBJ2-7, with D unclear. Trimming left V 1 base short and J 0 bases short, with 13 bases between. The germline gives CDR1 SGHTA, CDR2 FQGNSA. This CDR3 has 16 amino acids. This CDR3 reads CASSLGDLLSSYEQYF. In DNA form, the CDR3 reads TGTGCCAGCAGCTTAGGAGATCTCTTGAGCTCCTACGAGCAGTACTTC.

This sequence joins TRBV28 and TRBJ1-1, with D possibly matching TRBD1 (5 bases). Between the trimmed V and J ends, which lost 8 bases and 0 bases, there was a span of 16 bases. The CDR3 is 15 residues long. Germline V gene data show CDR1 as MDHEN and CDR2 as SYDVKM. CDR3 sequence reads: CASEPWGVMNTEAFF. The DNA of the CDR3 is TGTGCCAGCGAACCATGGGGGGTTATGAACACTGAAGCTTTCTTT.

Only a few counts were recorded for this clonotype. This rearrangement joins TRBV10-3 to TRBJ1-5, with 9 bases that match TRBD1. This CDR3 contains 17 residues. Germline V gene sequence: CDR1 ENHRY, CDR2 SYGVKD. V trimming: 4 bases; J trimming: 2 bases; junction bases outside the gene matches: 9. The CDR3 reads CAISGGTGFFGNQPQHF. Written as DNA, the CDR3 is TGTGCCATCAGTGGGGGGACAGGGTTTTTTGGCAATCAGCCCCAGCATTTT.

In this sample, this clonotype turned up many times. The rearrangement joins TRBV18 to TRBJ1-3; D ambiguous. Germline-derived CDR1 and CDR2 are KGHSH and LQKENI. This CDR3 contains 17 residues. V was shortened by 0 bases and J by 0 bases, with 12 bases between the two germline ends. The chain's CDR3 is CASSPPPDGRSGNTIYF. The CDR3 coding sequence is TGTGCCAGCTCACCACCCCCGGACGGTCGCTCTGGAAACACCATATATTTT.

The V gene is TRBV29-1, the J gene TRBJ2-4; D gene ambiguous. CDR1 and CDR2 from the germline V gene are SQVTM and ANQGSEA. This CDR3 is built from 15 residues. Deletions cut 0 bases from V and 0 bases from J, with 9 bases between. The CDR3 is CSVEDLTEAKNIQYF. CDR3 DNA sequence: TGCAGCGTTGAAGATCTTACAGAAGCCAAAAACATTCAGTACTTC.

This clonotype has just a few counts. V usage is TRBV29-1 and J usage is TRBJ2-7, with D unclear. This CDR3 comprises 13 residues. V was cut by 7 bases and J by 4 bases, with 17 bases left in between. Germline CDR1 SQVTM, CDR2 ANQGSEA. CDR3 sequence: CSANSGLGYEQYF. The CDR3, as DNA: TGCAGCGCGAACTCAGGTCTAGGGTACGAGCAGTACTTC.

This clonotype was counted between two and nine times. This chain uses TRBV10-3 with TRBJ2-2; TRBD1 matches at 7 bases. The V gene's germline CDR1 is ENHRY and CDR2 SYGVKD. The CDR3 is made up of 12 amino acids. J was trimmed by 4 bases and V by 11 bases; bases with no gene match: 4. The chain's CDR3 is CAVGTATGELFF. For the CDR3, the DNA is TGTGCCGTCGGGACAGCCACCGGGGAGCTGTTTTTT.

The chain links TRBV20-1 to TRBJ2-7; 7 positions match TRBD1. The CDR3 spans 13 residues. V shed 2 bases and J 3 bases; nucleotides not matched to a gene: 4. Germline V gene lookup returns CDR1 DFQATT and CDR2 SNEGSKA (reference sequence). The CDR3 spells CSARWSGGYEQYF. The CDR3 bases are TGCAGTGCTAGATGGTCAGGGGGCTACGAGCAGTACTTC.

The rearrangement uses TRBV29-1 and TRBJ2-1; weak D call: TRBD2 (7 bases). Deletions cut 7 bases from V and 6 bases from J, with 16 bases between. CDR1 and CDR2 from the germline V gene are SQVTM and ANQGSEA. CDR3 size: 13 residues. The CDR3 DNA is TGCAGCGCGGGGGGCAACCTCGCCAATGAGCAGTTCTTC. It yields the protein CSAGGNLANEQFF.

The V call is TRBV20-1, the J call TRBJ2-1; D is possibly TRBD2 (6 bases). Trimming removed 6 bases at V and 3 bases at J, with 15 bases between. The germline CDR1 and CDR2 sequences are DFQATT and SNEGSKA (reference sequence). The CDR3 is 14 amino acids. For the CDR3, the DNA is TGCAGTGCCCCCGGCGGGGCGATCTACAATGAGCAGTTCTTC. Translated: CSAPGGAIYNEQFF.

The chain couples TRBV6-5 to TRBJ2-5; TRBD1 aligns across 7 bases. J lost 1 base, V lost 2 bases, and 7 bases had no gene match. Germline assignment: CDR1 MNHEY and CDR2 SVGAGI. The CDR3 consists of 16 residues. In DNA, the CDR3 is TGTGCCAGCAGTTACCGACAGGGAAACGTCCAAGAGACCCAGTACTTC. Its translation: CASSYRQGNVQETQYF.

The chain carries TRBV7-9 and TRBJ1-1, with a tentative D call TRBD1 (6 bases). The CDR3 contains 14 residues. The germline V gene encodes CDR1 SEHNR and CDR2 FQNEAQ (reference sequence). V gave up 5 bases and J gave up 4 bases, with 14 bases separating them. CDR3 DNA: TGTGCCAGCAGCGGGAGGGGGGAGACCACTGAAGCTTTCTTT. Translating gives CASSGRGETTEAFF.

In this sample, this clonotype turned up a few times. The chain joins TRBV20-1 to TRBJ2-7; 7 bases fit TRBD2. Germline lookup yields CDR1 DFQATT and CDR2 SNEGSKA (reference sequence). CDR3 length: 11 amino acids. V dropped 8 bases and J dropped 2; count of bases not matched to a gene: 3. Here the CDR3 DNA reads TGCAGTATGCGGGGGACCTACGAGCAGTACTTC. It translates to CSMRGTYEQYF.

This clonotype turned up a few times. The rearrangement joins TRBV5-1 to TRBJ2-7; TRBD2 agrees at 10 bases. The CDR3 runs 15 residues. Trimming removed 5 bases from V and 1 base from J; junction bases left unmatched: 6. Germline V gene lookup returns CDR1 SGHRS and CDR2 YFSETQ. For the CDR3, the DNA is TGCGCCAGCAGACCCGAACTAGCGGGGTCCTACGAGCAGTACTTC. The encoded protein is CASRPELAGSYEQYF.

This clonotype has only one observation. The chain links TRBV6-4 to TRBJ2-3; TRBD2 matches 10 bases. V trimming: 8 bases; J trimming: 1 base; junction bases outside the gene matches: 18. The CDR3 runs to 19 residues. From germline, CDR1 is MRHNA and CDR2 SNTAGT. The DNA of the CDR3 is TGTGCCAGCTGCTTTTTTCCTAGCGGGAGACGGGATCGCACAGATACGCAGTATTTT. Amino acids: CASCFFPSGRRDRTDTQYF.

The rearrangement links TRBV30 to TRBJ2-2; D is uncertain. Germline loops: CDR1 GTSNPN, CDR2 SVGIG (reference sequence). Between the trimmed V and J ends, which lost 2 bases and 5 bases, there was a span of 12 bases. CDR3 length equals 14 residues. CDR3 protein: CAWSTIPGTGELFF. CDR3 sequence (DNA): TGTGCCTGGAGTACCATACCCGGGACCGGGGAGCTGTTTTTT.